Listed here is a single T cell receptor (beta chain). This entry is derived from a study of blood T cell repertoires in COVID-19. Methods used by the authors: Amplification of reference gene primers was used by the study to estimate nucleated cell counts. The protocol was immunoSEQ multiplex PCR, while the TCRdb copy is restricted to in-frame clones and leaves out a portion. That table supplies the V and J calls and clone size; D and trimming were determined from the DNA. This sample carries around 110,000 clones, about nine tenths of them seen once, and the ten largest clones take approximately 4.3%. Trimming at V came to 3 bases and at J to 3 bases, leaving 12 bases not matched to a gene. The CDR3 length is 17 residues. Germline V gene lookup returns CDR1 SGHDN and CDR2 FVKESK.

V and J are TRBV14 and TRBJ2-7; 9 bases agree with TRBD2. Specimen: peripheral blood. The source is a middle-aged man with acute or convalescent COVID-19. Here the CDR3 DNA reads TGTGCCAGCAGCCACCTAAGGAGGGCTAGCGGGATCTACGAGCAGTACTTC. The encoded protein is CASSHLRRASGIYEQYF.